What follows are 24 T cell receptor beta chains derived from one specimen sequenced in a study of T cells in Graves' hyperthyroidism and ophthalmopathy. Amplification of TCR beta CDR3 regions used RNA as the template. The HTBI primer set served for first-round RT-PCR of the TCR CDR3. Each CDR3 protein gets one entry after TCRdb re-called the multiplex PCR reads with MiXCR. The profile shows around 720,000 distinct CDR3 sequences, about 35% of them singletons. Sequenced sample: blood. These receptors were obtained from a woman aged 40-49 years with Graves' hyperthyroidism.

With respect to this clonotype: A much larger clone lies one base from this, so it may be a read error. The rearrangement joins TRBV7-2 to TRBJ2-7; no definite D call. The V end was cut by 5 bases, the J end by 5 bases, with 16 bases between. The length of the CDR3 is 14 residues. From germline, CDR1 is SGHTA and CDR2 FQGNSA. In DNA form, the CDR3 reads TGTGCCAGCAGCATACAGCGTCAGGTCCACGAGCAGTACTTC. Translating it yields CASSIQRQVHEQYF.

In the case of this clonotype: This may be a read error: a much more frequent sequence differs by one nucleotide. The chain recombines TRBV25-1 with TRBJ1-2; D is perhaps TRBD1 (5 bases). The CDR3 consists of 14 residues. Germline V lookup: CDR1 MGHDK, CDR2 SYGVNS. Trimming cost V 9 bases and J 4 bases, with 18 bases left between them. CDR3 amino acids: CASTASGHSYGYTF. CDR3 bases: TGTGCCAGTACCGCCTCGGGGCACTCCTATGGCTACACCTTC.

Note on this clonotype: Because the CDR3's place on the DNA is in doubt, the DNA is left out and the CDR3 is given as listed by TCRdb. V is TRBV7-3 and J is TRBJ2-5; the table names TRBD2, a call not compared with the DNA. Both ends counted, the CDR3 spans 19 residues. Germline CDR1 is SGHTA and CDR2 is FQGTGA. The CDR3 region is CASSIYLCSVAPEGETQYF.

Of note for this clonotype: This may be a read error: a much more frequent sequence differs by one nucleotide. The chain joins TRBV20-1 to TRBJ2-7, with D perhaps matching TRBD2 (6 bases). Germline assignment: CDR1 DFQATT and CDR2 SNEGSKA (reference sequence). V lost 5 bases to trimming and J lost 2 bases, with 13 bases between them. This CDR3 has 13 residues. The chain's CDR3 is CSARAGRAYEQYF. DNA of the CDR3: TGCAGTGCTCGTGCGGGACGGGCCTACGAGCAGTACTTC.

This clonotype was seen once. V is TRBV19 and J is TRBJ1-1, with D uncertain. The V gene lost 2 bases and the J gene lost 6 bases, with 13 bases spanning the gap. There are 14 residues in the CDR3. Germline loops: CDR1 LNHDA, CDR2 SQIVND (reference sequence). The CDR3 region is CASSIQGLIAEAFF. DNA of the CDR3: TGTGCCAGTAGTATACAAGGGCTTATTGCTGAAGCTTTCTTT.

The chain couples TRBV5-1 to TRBJ1-1; D gene ambiguous. Germline V CDR1 and CDR2: SGHRS, YFSETQ. The length of the CDR3 is 14 residues. The V end lost 4 bases, the J end lost 3 bases, and 13 bases lay between the germline ends. The CDR3 DNA follows: TGCGCCAGCAGCACCCGGACGGCAGACACTGAAGCTTTCTTT. Translated, it gives CASSTRTADTEAFF.

At least ten counts were recorded for this clonotype. The rearrangement links TRBV6-5 to TRBJ2-2; D gene unclear. The germline gives CDR1 MNHEY, CDR2 SVGAGI. The ends were cut back, 4 bases at V and 7 bases at J, with 7 bases in the middle. This CDR3 has 12 amino acids. The DNA of the CDR3 is TGTGCCAGCAGTTTTACTGGCGGGGAGCTGTTTTTT. It yields the protein CASSFTGGELFF.

This clonotype has more than one count but fewer than ten. The V gene is TRBV7-6, the J gene TRBJ1-1; 7 bases fit TRBD1. The V and J ends lost 3 bases and 6 bases, in that order; junction bases with no gene match: 4. This CDR3 has 13 residues. In germline, CDR1 is SGHVS, CDR2 FNYEAQ. CDR3 residues: CASSFLGGSEAFF. Here the CDR3 DNA reads TGTGCCAGCAGCTTCCTAGGGGGCTCTGAAGCTTTCTTT.

This clonotype was seen at least ten times. The V gene is TRBV20-1, the J gene TRBJ2-7; tentatively, D is TRBD2 (6 bases). V was clipped by 5 bases and J by 0 bases, with 20 bases between them. Per the germline V gene, CDR1 is DFQATT and CDR2 is SNEGSKA (reference sequence). The CDR3 runs to 16 residues. The CDR3 here is CSAAMVRDGASYEQYF. As DNA, the CDR3 is TGCAGTGCTGCCATGGTGCGGGACGGAGCCTCCTACGAGCAGTACTTC.

This clonotype was seen ten or more times. The chain uses TRBV7-9 and TRBJ1-1; 7 bases are shared with TRBD1. The V segment lost 3 bases and the J segment 1 base; nucleotides outside the gene matches: 8. This CDR3 contains 16 residues. Germline V lookup: CDR1 SEHNR, CDR2 FQNEAQ (reference sequence). This CDR3 is CASSFPKTGSNTEAFF. As DNA, the CDR3 is TGTGCCAGCAGCTTCCCTAAGACAGGGTCGAACACTGAAGCTTTCTTT.

This chain uses TRBV10-3 with TRBJ1-1; D call uncertain. Per the germline V gene, CDR1 is ENHRY and CDR2 is SYGVKD. CDR3 length: 12 residues. V lost 8 bases and J 2 bases, leaving 9 bases between the germline ends. As DNA, the CDR3 is TGTGCCATCCTGGGCGGCAACACTGAAGCTTTCTTT. As protein: CAILGGNTEAFF.

This clonotype was seen many times. The V and J genes are TRBV2 and TRBJ2-7; D ambiguous. The CDR3 totals 14 residues. V lost 10 bases, J lost 3 bases, and 19 bases lay in between. The germline V gene encodes CDR1 SNHLY and CDR2 FYNNEI. CDR3 DNA sequence: TGTGCCATCACACCCCGAGGCCACGACTACGAGCAGTACTTC. Translating gives CAITPRGHDYEQYF. The whole variable domain, remainder taken from reference TRBV2 and TRBJ2-7, is EPEVTQTPSHQVTQMGQEVILRCVPISNHLYFYWYRQILGQKVEFLVSFYNNEISEKSEIFDDQFSVERPDGSNFTLKIRSTKLEDSAMYFCAITPRGHDYEQYFGPGTRLTVT.

This clonotype was counted between two and nine times. The chain has TRBV7-6 and TRBJ2-7; tentatively, D is TRBD2 (5 bases). V lost 2 bases and J 2 bases, leaving 16 bases between the germline ends. CDR3 size: 16 residues. The V gene's germline CDR1 is SGHVS and CDR2 FNYEAQ. The CDR3 nucleotides are TGTGCCAGCAGCTTATCCGCCCTAGCCGGGGCCTACGAGCAGTACTTC. Residues: CASSLSALAGAYEQYF.

This clonotype was seen at least ten times. CDR3 sequence (DNA): TGCAGTGCTAGAGACGAACAAGCGGGGGGAGCGGAGCAGTACTTC. Translated, it gives CSARDEQAGGAEQYF. The gene calls are TRBV20-1 and TRBJ2-7, with TRBD2 identical over 9 bases. This CDR3 contains 15 residues. V was clipped by 0 bases and J by 7 bases; unmatched bases: 10. Looked up from germline, CDR1 is DFQATT and CDR2 is SNEGSKA (reference sequence).

The CDR3 sequence is CAWNPGASTEAFF. The CDR3, as DNA: TGTGCCTGGAATCCAGGGGCTAGCACTGAAGCTTTCTTT. The genes are TRBV30 and TRBJ1-1; tentative D call: TRBD1 (6 bases). The germline V and J ends were trimmed by 4 bases and 4 bases, with 13 bases remaining between them. The CDR3 is 13 residues long. Germline V lookup: CDR1 GTSNPN, CDR2 SVGIG (reference sequence).

This clonotype was picked up a small number of times. This sequence joins TRBV7-2 and TRBJ1-6; no clear D gene. Deletions cut 0 bases from V and 0 bases from J, with 15 bases between. CDR1 is SGHTA, CDR2 FQGNSA, per germline. The CDR3 spans 19 residues. This CDR3 reads CASSLAPEKISSYNSPLHF. CDR3 DNA: TGTGCCAGCAGCTTAGCCCCAGAGAAGATAAGCTCCTATAATTCACCCCTCCACTTT. Filled out from reference TRBV7-2 and TRBJ1-6, the complete variable domain reads GAGVSQSPSNKVTEKGKDVELRCDPISGHTALYWYRQSLGQGLEFLIYFQGNSAPDKSGLPSDRFSAERTGGSVSTLTIQRTQQEDSAVYLCASSLAPEKISSYNSPLHFGNGTRLTVT.

V is TRBV6-5 and J is TRBJ2-7; D unresolved. Germline V gene sequence: CDR1 MNHEY, CDR2 SVGAGI. This CDR3 contains 13 residues. Trimming took off 7 bases at V and 2 bases at J, with 12 bases between the two ends. The CDR3 spells CASIKEGTYEQYF. DNA for the CDR3: TGTGCCAGCATTAAAGAAGGGACCTACGAGCAGTACTTC.

This clonotype was detected a few times. The rearrangement joins TRBV19 to TRBJ1-1; TRBD1 matches 7 bases. CDR1 is LNHDA and CDR2 is SQIVND in the germline V gene (reference sequence). The CDR3 length is 20 residues. With V trimmed by 5 bases and J by 0 bases, 21 bases remained unmatched. This CDR3 reads CASSPWRRGLITALNTEAFF. The DNA of the CDR3 is TGTGCCAGTAGTCCCTGGCGGAGGGGGCTCATCACCGCCTTGAACACTGAAGCTTTCTTT. The whole variable domain, remainder taken from reference TRBV19 and TRBJ1-1, is DGGITQSPKYLFRKEGQNVTLSCEQNLNHDAMYWYRQDPGQGLRLIYYSQIVNDFQKGDIAEGYSVSREKKESFPLTVTSAQKNPTAFYLCASSPWRRGLITALNTEAFFGQGTRLTVV.

This clonotype was detected ten times or more. The V call is TRBV19, the J call TRBJ1-1, with D tentatively TRBD1 (6 bases). Trimming took off 7 bases at V and 0 bases at J, with 12 bases between the two ends. The CDR3 runs 14 residues. Germline loops: CDR1 LNHDA, CDR2 SQIVND (reference sequence). This CDR3 is CASTTEGVNTEAFF. The CDR3 DNA sequence: TGTGCCAGTACCACAGAGGGGGTGAACACTGAAGCTTTCTTT.

Concerning this clonotype: Relative to the germline gene, one junction end is altered; a read error may explain this. The chain has TRBV7-9 and TRBJ1-3; no clear D gene. The germline CDR1 and CDR2 sequences are SEHNR and FQNEAQ (reference sequence). CDR3 length equals 15 residues. The DNA for the CDR3 is TGCGCCAGCAGCCAAGATTCAGGTGTCAGGAACACCATATATTTT. Protein product: CASSQDSGVRNTIYF. The variable domain in full, completed from reference TRBV7-9 and TRBJ1-3, reads DTGVSQNPRHKITKRGQNVTFRCDPISEHNRLYWYRQTLGQGPEFLTYFQNEAQLEKSRLLSDRFSAERPKGSFSTLEIQRTEQGDSAMYLCASSQDSGVRNTIYFGEGSWLTVV.

A word on this clonotype: The germline gene is not matched at one end of the junction; a read error may be the cause. This rearrangement joins TRBV7-7 to TRBJ2-3; D is perhaps TRBD1 or TRBD2 (5 bases each). The CDR3 length is 15 residues. In germline, CDR1 is SSHAT, CDR2 FNYEAQ (reference sequence). CDR3 nucleotides: TGTGCTAGCAGCCAAGATGAGGGGAGCACAGATACGCAGTATTTT. Its protein product is CASSQDEGSTDTQYF.

In the case of this clonotype: One junction end disagrees with the germline gene, perhaps due to a read error. The chain employs TRBV5-1 and TRBJ2-5, with 9 bases lining up with TRBD1. This CDR3 contains 16 residues. Germline CDR1 reads SGHRS; CDR2 reads YFSETQ. Here the CDR3 reads CASSLFGQGMEETQYF. In DNA form, the CDR3 reads TGCGCCAGCAGCTTATTTGGACAGGGGATGGAGGAGACTCAGTACTTC. The full variable domain, in which reference TRBV5-1 and TRBJ2-5 provide the parts outside the CDR3, is KAGVTQTPRYLIKTRGQQVTLSCSPISGHRSVSWYQQTPGQGLQFLFEYFSETQRNKGNFPGRFSGRQFSNSRSEMNVSTLELGDSALYLCASSLFGQGMEETQYFGPGTRLLVL.

V and J are TRBV20-1 and TRBJ2-7; 8 bases line up with TRBD1. V was clipped by 5 bases and J by 7 bases; unmatched bases: 16. CDR3 size: 15 residues. Germline CDR1 reads DFQATT; CDR2 reads SNEGSKA (reference sequence). The CDR3 coding sequence is TGCAGTGCTGCGCGGACAGGGTTCTCCTACAATGAGCAGTACTTC. Protein: CSAARTGFSYNEQYF.

V is TRBV10-3 and J is TRBJ1-2; 9 bases map to TRBD1. Looked up from germline, CDR1 is ENHRY and CDR2 is SYGVKD. The V gene end was trimmed by 8 bases and the J gene end by 7 bases; junction bases not matched to a gene: 5. The CDR3 spans 12 residues. CDR3 sequence reads: CAIGTGHSGYTF. Here the CDR3 DNA reads TGTGCCATCGGGACAGGGCACTCTGGCTACACCTTC.